The rows below give T cell receptor beta chains drawn from one sample of a study of blood T cell repertoires in COVID-19. Assay used: immunoSEQ multiplex PCR; TCRdb lists only in-frame clones, some missing. The table has 200,000 to 300,000 clones, over 80% seen once; the top ten hold just under 6.5%. Specimen: peripheral blood. Every receptor here comes from an older woman with active or convalescent COVID-19. Each CDR3 is given with its conserved first and last residue. A D gene is named only where the DNA matches it firmly. For some rows the clone size is stated as once, few or many, or as a class when expanded; others skip it.

TRBJ1-6 TRBV6-6 NA NA CASSGQSHSPLHF TGTGCCAGCAGCGGACAGAGCCATTCACCCCTCCACTTT
TRBJ2-7 TRBV5-1 once TRBD1 CASSLGQGREQYF TGCGCCAGCAGCTTGGGACAGGGTCGTGAGCAGTACTTC
TRBJ1-5 TRBV19 few TRBD1 CASSIRTGWGGNQPQHF TGTGCCAGTAGTATCCGGACAGGGTGGGGTGGCAATCAGCCCCAGCATTTT
TRBJ1-4 TRBV7-8 NA TRBD1 CASSSGQDNEKLFF TGTGCCAGCAGCTCGGGACAGGATAATGAAAAACTGTTTTTT
TRBJ1-2 TRBV28 NA TRBD1 CASSTPDRAAYGYTF TGTGCCAGCAGTACACCCGACAGGGCTGCCTATGGCTACACCTTC
TRBJ2-5 TRBV7-9 NA TRBD2 CASSLGSGGKETQYF TGTGCCAGCAGCTTGGGTAGCGGGGGGAAAGAGACCCAGTACTTC
TRBJ1-1 TRBV5-6 once NA CASSFTVNTEAFF TGTGCCAGCAGCTTCACAGTGAACACTGAAGCTTTCTTT
TRBJ2-2 TRBV5-1 NA TRBD2 CASSLASLAGGITGELFF TGCGCCAGCAGCTTGGCGTCACTAGCGGGGGGTATCACCGGGGAGCTGTTTTTT
TRBJ2-3 TRBV6-5 NA TRBD1 CASSNRGEGTDTQYF TGTGCCAGCAGTAACAGGGGGGAGGGCACAGATACGCAGTATTTT
TRBJ2-2 TRBV19 NA TRBD1 CASSPLGGSRTGELFF TGTGCCAGTAGTCCCCTAGGGGGCTCGCGCACCGGGGAGCTGTTTTTT
TRBJ2-3 TRBV7-3 NA TRBD2 CASSLRSGSPDTQYF TGTGCCAGCAGCTTAAGAAGCGGGAGCCCAGATACGCAGTATTTT
TRBJ1-2 TRBV5-1 NA TRBD1 CASSLDRGGGYTF TGCGCCAGCAGCTTGGACAGGGGTGGGGGCTACACCTTC
TRBJ2-3 TRBV18 NA TRBD2 CASSPVGRGVLTDTQYF TGTGCCAGCTCACCCGTCGGGAGGGGCGTGCTAACAGATACGCAGTATTTT
TRBJ1-1 TRBV18 NA TRBD1 CASSPPGRVDRANTEAFF TGTGCCAGCTCACCACCGGGACGGGTGGACAGGGCGAACACTGAAGCTTTCTTT
TRBJ2-1 TRBV2 NA TRBD2 CASSPSGRGGDEQFF TGTGCCAGCAGTCCAAGCGGGAGGGGTGGGGATGAGCAGTTCTTC
TRBJ2-1 TRBV19 NA NA CASSLPGTNYNEQFF TGTGCCAGTAGCCTACCGGGAACCAACTACAATGAGCAGTTCTTC
TRBJ2-1 TRBV7-2 once TRBD2 CASSSKRGLSYNEQFF TGTGCCAGCAGCTCGAAGCGGGGGCTCTCCTACAATGAGCAGTTCTTC
TRBJ1-5 TRBV4-2 few NA CASSQEHRNNQPQHF TGTGCCAGCAGCCAAGAGCACAGGAACAATCAGCCCCAGCATTTT
TRBJ2-1 TRBV5-6 NA TRBD1 CASSLLTGDHEQFF TGTGCCAGCAGCTTATTAACAGGGGACCATGAGCAGTTCTTC
TRBJ2-7 TRBV30 NA NA CAWSNRVSYEQYF TGTGCCTGGAGTAACAGGGTCTCCTACGAGCAGTACTTC
TRBJ2-3 TRBV5-6 NA TRBD2 CASSLTGTSDTDTQYF TGTGCCAGCAGCTTGACTGGGACTAGCGACACAGATACGCAGTATTTT
TRBJ1-3 TRBV6-5 NA NA CASRGGSSGNTIYF TGTGCCAGCAGAGGGGGATCCTCTGGAAACACCATATATTTT
TRBJ2-6 TRBV30 NA NA CAWSVSTNRRVGANVLTF TGTGCCTGGAGTGTATCCACCAACCGCAGGGTTGGGGCCAACGTCCTGACTTTC
TRBJ1-2 TRBV19 NA NA CASSRTEEYGYTF TGTGCCAGTAGTAGGACAGAGGAATATGGCTACACCTTC
TRBJ1-3 TRBV30 NA TRBD1 CAWRTGSSGNTIYF TGTGCCTGGAGGACAGGGTCTAGTGGAAACACCATATATTTT
TRBJ2-7 TRBV5-4 NA NA CASSPSGSNYEQYF TGTGCCAGCAGCCCCTCGGGGTCCAACTACGAGCAGTACTTC
TRBJ1-1 TRBV6-5 NA NA CASMLFRGNTEAFF TGTGCCAGCATGTTGTTTAGGGGGAACACTGAAGCTTTCTTT
TRBJ1-1 TRBV2 NA NA CAPRAGLTEAFF TGTGCTCCCAGGGCAGGGCTGACTGAAGCTTTCTTT
TRBJ2-7 TRBV2 NA TRBD1 CASGWGDRGYEQYF TGTGCCAGCGGGTGGGGGGACAGGGGGTACGAGCAGTACTTC
TRBJ2-2 TRBV7-9 NA TRBD2 CANRLAEASGELFF TGTGCCAACCGGCTAGCGGAGGCCTCCGGGGAGCTGTTTTTT
TRBJ2-5 TRBV9 NA NA CASSITGHKETQYF TGTGCCAGCAGCATCACCGGACATAAAGAGACCCAGTACTTC
TRBJ1-1 TRBV3-1/TRBV3-2 NA NA CASILGGGTEAFF TGTGCCAGCATCCTCGGGGGGGGCACTGAAGCTTTCTTT
TRBJ2-2 TRBV12-3/TRBV12-4 once NA CASSFPVTGELFF TGTGCCAGCAGTTTTCCCGTCACCGGGGAGCTGTTTTTT
TRBJ2-1 TRBV10-3 once TRBD2 CAISGTSGYNEQFF TGTGCCATCAGTGGGACTAGCGGTTACAATGAGCAGTTCTTC
TRBJ2-1 TRBV7-9 NA TRBD2 CASSASGLAGGWDEQFF TGTGCCAGCAGCGCCAGCGGACTAGCGGGAGGGTGGGATGAGCAGTTCTTC
TRBJ2-7 TRBV5-4 NA TRBD1 CASSPGRTGGRYEQYF TGTGCCAGCAGCCCGGGGAGGACAGGGGGCCGGTACGAGCAGTACTTC
TRBJ2-1 TRBV7-3 NA NA CASSFGGNNEQFF TGTGCCAGCAGCTTCGGCGGGAACAATGAGCAGTTCTTC
TRBJ1-2 TRBV28 NA NA CASSPYPAGVHGYTF TGTGCCAGCAGTCCTTACCCCGCAGGGGTCCATGGCTACACCTTC
TRBJ1-2 TRBV7-9 NA NA CASSLFAGDNYGYTF TGTGCCAGCAGCTTATTTGCGGGGGATAACTATGGCTACACCTTC
TRBJ2-5 TRBV9 NA TRBD1 CASSVDGQGGETQYF TGTGCCAGCAGCGTAGATGGACAGGGGGGGGAGACCCAGTACTTC
TRBJ2-1 TRBV7-2 NA TRBD1 CASSGYRGRGNNEQFF TGTGCCAGCAGCGGGTACAGGGGGCGCGGGAACAATGAGCAGTTCTTC
TRBJ1-6 TRBV18 once NA CASRTPHPSNSPLHF TGTGCCAGCCGAACGCCACACCCCTCGAATTCACCCCTCCACTTT
TRBJ2-2 TRBV15 once TRBD1 CATSARQGSTGELFF TGTGCCACCAGCGCCCGACAGGGGAGCACCGGGGAGCTGTTTTTT
TRBJ1-2 TRBV2 NA NA CASRDTGNHGYTF TGTGCCAGCCGGGACACAGGCAACCATGGCTACACCTTC
TRBJ2-4 TRBV11-3 NA NA CASRVPERPLAKNIQYF TGTGCCAGCAGGGTCCCCGAGCGACCGTTAGCCAAAAACATTCAGTACTTC
TRBJ2-7 TRBV6-5 NA TRBD1 CASTKPGGLGEQYF TGTGCCAGCACCAAGCCAGGGGGCCTAGGCGAGCAGTACTTC
TRBJ2-7 TRBV5-1 NA TRBD1 CASSLDRAEQYF TGCGCCAGCAGCTTAGACAGGGCCGAGCAGTACTTC
TRBJ2-2 TRBV7-8 NA NA CASSRGWVTGELFF TGTGCCAGCAGCCGGGGCTGGGTCACCGGGGAGCTGTTTTTT
TRBJ1-2 TRBV2 once TRBD1 CASSEDRGIGGYTF TGTGCCAGCAGTGAAGACAGGGGGATTGGTGGCTACACCTTC
TRBJ1-1 TRBV19 NA NA CASSKPQGRAEAFF TGTGCCAGTAGTAAACCACAGGGAAGGGCTGAAGCTTTCTTT
TRBJ1-4 TRBV19 NA NA CASSIRRDNEKLFF TGTGCCAGTAGTATCCGGCGGGATAATGAAAAACTGTTTTTT
TRBJ1-1 TRBV27 NA TRBD1 CASSEPGQGITEAFF TGTGCCAGCAGTGAGCCGGGACAGGGGATTACTGAAGCTTTCTTT
TRBJ1-1 TRBV6-1 NA NA CASSEIGQLEAFF TGTGCCAGCAGTGAAATAGGACAGCTTGAAGCTTTCTTT
TRBJ2-1 TRBV12-5 NA TRBD2 CASGLFTSGRTYNEQFF TGTGCTAGTGGTTTGTTTACTAGCGGGAGGACCTACAATGAGCAGTTCTTC
TRBJ2-3 TRBV3-1/TRBV3-2 NA NA CASSRRSDTQYF TGTGCCAGCAGCCGTAGATCAGATACGCAGTATTTT
TRBJ2-5 TRBV5-1 NA NA CASSLTSGRGLGGETQYF TGCGCCAGCAGCTTAACTTCCGGCAGGGGCTTGGGTGGGGAGACCCAGTACTTC
TRBJ2-2 TRBV11-2 NA TRBD2 CASSLDPASGNTGELFF TGTGCCAGCAGCTTAGATCCCGCTAGCGGGAACACCGGGGAGCTGTTTTTT
TRBJ1-1 TRBV2 NA NA CATADYMNTEAFF TGTGCCACCGCAGATTACATGAACACTGAAGCTTTCTTT